This TCR beta chain was identified during a study of T cell changes during pregnancy in multiple sclerosis. The CDR3 consists of 14 residues. Trimming stripped 1 base from V and 0 bases from J, with 4 bases between. Germline V gives CDR1 MNHNS, CDR2 SASEGT. This clone was detected a few times. Profiled with immunoSEQ multiplex PCR; TCRdb holds only in-frame clones, not every one. The sample has around 100,000 clones, 75% to 95% seen once. The clonotype was recovered from a female donor with multiple sclerosis, enrolled in a pregnancy study. The sequencing here drew on peripheral blood, taken in the second trimester of pregnancy. The chain is built from TRBV6-1 and TRBJ2-1; D remains unclear. This chain's CDR3 is CASSEGSSYNEQFF. CDR3 nucleotide sequence: TGTGCCAGCAGTGAAGGCAGCTCCTACAATGAGCAGTTCTTC.